This TCR beta chain is drawn from a study of post-analysis software for immune sequencing data. Overall study results and limits: In patients, TRBV5-6, TRBV5-1 and TRBV20-1 belonged to roughly five TRBV segments found more frequently than in controls. Relative to controls, patients with multiple sclerosis showed significantly lower normalized Chao1 diversity. Under the F measure, samples that were prepared in one batch clustered strongly together.

Tagging with unique molecular identifiers was a feature of the TCR beta cDNA libraries. The source material, 1 to 10 million T cells, gave rise to 400,000 to 600,000 cDNA molecules. TCRdb reprocessed the PCR reads via MiXCR and lists one record per CDR3 protein. Of about 400,000 distinct CDR3 sequences detected, less than 35% appear once; the ten largest clones hold under 15%. The germline V gene has CDR1 SGHKS and CDR2 YYEKEE (reference sequence). CDR3 length: 16 residues. V lost 5 bases to trimming and J lost 2 bases; unmatched junction nucleotides: 12. This clonotype was detected once. Its antigen is undetermined.

The sample was blood. V is TRBV5-5 and J is TRBJ2-5; the match to TRBD2 covers 7 bases. The TCR originated in a girl between 10 and 17 years old with multiple sclerosis. CDR3 bases: TGTGCCAGCAGAACGGGAGGTGGGGGGTCTCAAGAGACCCAGTACTTC. This translates into CASRTGGGGSQETQYF.